This T cell receptor beta chain was sequenced during a study of CD8+CD57+ T cells in acquired aplastic anemia. Whole-study context: CD4+ and CD8+ cells, once sorted, gave DNA averaging approximately 3.4 ug.

Study-wide results and caveats: Levels of CD8+ Simpson's diversity were not significantly distinct in patients versus controls.

Deletions cut 1 base from V and 2 bases from J, with 23 bases between. The length of the CDR3 is 20 residues. Germline CDR1 reads SGHTA; CDR2 reads FQGTGA. Comments on this clonotype: What it binds is not known. A read error may be the cause here, since a much bigger clone is one base away. No conserved phenylalanine or tryptophan is present at the end of the CDR3, so a read error is the likely explanation.

Flow cytometry had shown expanded CD8+CD57+ cells in the patients chosen for sequencing. At the time of blood sampling, patients had not yet received any therapy. The template for TCR beta VDJ and CDR3 sequence profiling was genomic DNA. TCRdb processed the reads anew with MiXCR; each CDR3 protein has one entry. This sample has under 200,000 distinct CDR3 sequences; around half occur once, and the top ten carry around 3%. The sequenced material came from sorted CD4+, CD8+, or CD8+CD57+ T cells (not recorded which) from PBMCs. The sequence was obtained from a human donor with aplastic anemia. The J gene is TRBJ2-2, the V gene TRBV7-3; D perhaps matches TRBD1 (5 bases). CDR3 in amino acids: CASSLRHQTALSHNTGELFS. The CDR3 region has the DNA TGTGCCAGCAGCTTAAGACATCAGACAGCTCTTTCTCACAACACCGGGGAGCTGTTTTCT.